This record concerns one T cell receptor beta chain sequence. Antigen unknown. This record comes from a study of identical twins. Study-wide results and limits: Some out-of-frame alpha sequences were shared by twins, and these showed excess low generation probability. Not following the same donors, the study drew its conclusions from cross-sectional statistical analysis.

The cDNA had a unique molecular identifier and a template-switch universal primer site. TCRdb ran MiXCR on the 5' RACE reads and lists one entry per CDR3 protein. The profile shows some 500,000 distinct CDR3 sequences, 12% to 15% of them singletons. These data were also filed under a second study, of yellow fever vaccine responses in identical twins. That source notes: Twins showed a vaccine T cell response that reportedly seemed partly convergent, partly personalized.

Sample: CD4+ T cells sorted from blood. The TCR was taken from a woman aged 18-29 years in good health.

Here the CDR3 DNA reads TGTGCCAGCAGTCGGACAGGGGGTTTCCAAGAGACCCAGTACTTC. Its translation: CASSRTGGFQETQYF. V gene TRBV6-1 combines with J gene TRBJ2-5, with 10 positions matching TRBD1. In germline, CDR1 is MNHNS, CDR2 SASEGT. After removal of 5 bases from V and 1 base from J, the junction contained 4 bases not matched to a gene. This CDR3 region has 15 residues.